This entry features one T cell receptor beta chain sequence. Its target antigen remains unknown. No quality values exist for individual bases; no much larger clone is one base distant. The sample's treatment or condition label is to be understood as: randomized to nivolumab then ipilimumab (arm A) or the reverse (arm B). None of the trial patients had been given prior DNA-damaging chemotherapy. On a FACS Aria II flow cytometer, live CD3+CD8+ cells that were negative for CD19 and CD56 were sorted from thawed PBMCs. CheckMate 064, a randomized, open-label phase II trial of sequential checkpoint blockade, was the source of the samples, all of which came from patients with melanoma. Leukapheresis was used to collect peripheral blood mononuclear cells, which were then purified with Ficoll-Paque and frozen in human serum with roughly 10% DMSO. Purity of sorted blood CD3+CD8+ cells was verified at >95% immediately after sorting, followed by DNA extraction.

The CDR3 runs 14 residues from the cysteine to the phenylalanine. Only the CDR3 part of the read is kept: 42 bases, read in frame from the first base. The germline V gene (reference sequence) sets CDR1 to LNHNV and CDR2 to YYDKDF. V is cut back by 3 bases and J by 1 base, with 0 bases in the junction unmatched. This entry comes from a study of sequential checkpoint blockade in melanoma (dated by TCRdb to the late 2010s). Regarding the study in general: In a 1:1 randomization, patients received either first-line nivolumab then ipilimumab (arm A) or ipilimumab then nivolumab (arm B). Maintenance nivolumab came after each of the two trial sequences. Study-wide conclusions, independent of this receptor: Validation of the response-prediction model combining TCR metrics and mutation burden is needed in larger, independent patient cohorts.

The immunoSEQ Assay was used to immunosequence TCRbeta CDR3 regions from genomic DNA. Genomic DNA was amplified by bias-controlled multiplex PCR before high-throughput sequencing. Concerning the study's data processing: To quantify the absolute abundance of each unique TCRbeta CDR3 region, the sequences were collapsed and filtered. Clonality, defined as 1 minus Pielou's evenness, was calculated using only productive rearrangements. Clones with significantly greater frequencies in on-treatment versus baseline samples were identified using a previously published method. TCRdb limited this immuneACCESS table to in-frame rearrangements with V and J called. A share of clones is missing; checked studies link under half to unresolved V genes, and the rest is unexplained. Clonal size and the V and J genes are those of that table, whereas D and trimming came from the DNA. This sample has some 5,000 clones in its table, and about three quarters of those were observed once. About a quarter of the sample is in the top ten clones.

Sequencing used CD8+ T cells sorted from blood (inferred from file names), obtained from a patient given nivolumab and ipilimumab in sequence. The V and J genes are TRBV15 and TRBJ1-1; TRBD1 lines up with 9 middle nucleotides. The source is a human donor with melanoma. The CDR3 reads CATSRDRGNTEAFF. The nucleotide sequence reads as follows: TGTGCCACCAGCAGGGACAGGGGGAACACTGAAGCTTTCTTT. Joined to the reference TRBV15 and TRBJ1-1 proteins, this CDR3 gives the full variable domain: DAMVIQNPRYQVTQFGKPVTLSCSQTLNHNVMYWYQQKSSQAPKLLFHYYDKDFNNEADTPDNFQSRRPNTSFCFLDIRSPGLGDTAMYLCATSRDRGNTEAFFGQGTRLTVV.